This T cell receptor beta chain was recovered during a study of spatial heterogeneity in lung cancer. General study findings and limits: Within tumors, counts of expanded alpha and beta TCRs tracked tumor mutation counts.

This CDR3 is 12 amino acids long. Time point meaning: sample taken at primary tumor resection. Unsorted whole RNA from tumor, nontumor lung or frozen PBMC underwent sequencing. In TCRdb, the 5' RACE reads were re-called with MiXCR into one record per CDR3 protein. The table lists 5,000 to 6,000 distinct CDR3 sequences, roughly 4% of them singletons. This clonotype was counted at least ten times. Its target is unknown. With a much larger clone just one base away, this may be a read error. V is TRBV12-3 or TRBV12-4 and J is TRBJ1-2, with D uncertain. The sequence came from a female donor with early-stage non-small cell lung cancer. The specimen comprised lung tumor tissue, sampled at surgery. The CDR3 protein is CASSLGVDGYNF. DNA of the CDR3: TGTGCCAGCAGTTTAGGAGTCGACGGCTACAACTTC.